The 5 T cell receptor beta chains presented below share a single source sample, sequenced in a study of shared clonotypes between healthy human individuals. Generated by immunoSEQ multiplex PCR, the TCRdb table keeps only in-frame clones and is missing some. The data contain under 1,900,000 clones, approximately 98.5% of them singletons. Material for sequencing was naive CD4+ T cells sorted from blood. Subset here: CD45RA+ positively selected. The receptors shown here come from a man aged 25-40 years in good health.

The V call is TRBV11-3, the J call TRBJ2-1, with D unresolved. CDR1 and CDR2 from the germline V gene are SGHNT and YENEEA. The CDR3 contains 13 residues. V shed 4 bases and J shed 1 base, with 5 bases lying between them. This chain's CDR3 is CASSSESYNEQFF. The CDR3 DNA follows: TGTGCCAGCAGCTCCGAATCCTACAATGAGCAGTTCTTC.

This chain joins TRBV28 and TRBJ2-2; TRBD2 is a possible D gene (6 bases). The V and J ends lost 4 bases and 8 bases respectively, with 23 bases between them. The CDR3 covers 17 residues. Germline CDR1 is MDHEN and CDR2 is SYDVKM. CDR3 sequence reads: CASSSPRRDHTGGELFF. In DNA form, the CDR3 reads TGTGCCAGCAGTTCACCCAGGCGGGACCACACCGGGGGGGAGCTGTTTTTT.

This sequence joins TRBV7-7 and TRBJ1-5, with D possibly TRBD1 on 5 matching bases. Per the germline V gene, CDR1 is SSHAT and CDR2 is FNYEAQ (reference sequence). V lost 3 bases and J 6 bases, leaving 9 bases between the germline ends. The CDR3 length is 13 residues. The CDR3: CASSLGQGQPQHF. CDR3 coding DNA: TGTGCCAGCAGCTTGGGGCAGGGTCAGCCCCAGCATTTT.

V and J are TRBV15 and TRBJ2-3; 7 positions match TRBD2. Per germline, CDR1 LNHNV and CDR2 YYDKDF (reference sequence). V lost 0 bases to trimming and J lost 0 bases; unmatched junction nucleotides: 6. This CDR3 comprises 17 residues. CDR3 sequence (DNA): TGTGCCACCAGCAGAGATAGACTAGCCCCTAGCACAGATACGCAGTATTTT. This translates into CATSRDRLAPSTDTQYF.

The chain couples TRBV29-1 to TRBJ1-2; 9 bases are a match to TRBD1. CDR3 length equals 13 residues. V gave up 6 bases and J gave up 7 bases; unmatched junction bases: 9. Germline V gene data show CDR1 as SQVTM and CDR2 as ANQGSEA. The DNA for the CDR3 is TGCAGCGTGGCCCGGGACAGGGTGGGTGGCTACACCTTC. Translating gives CSVARDRVGGYTF. Complete variable domain (other parts from reference TRBV29-1 and TRBJ1-2): SAVISQKPSRDICQRGTSLTIQCQVDSQVTMMFWYRQQPGQSLTLIATANQGSEATYESGFVIDKFPISRPNLTFSTLTVSNMSPEDSSIYLCSVARDRVGGYTFGSGTRLTVV.